This is a list of T cell receptor beta chains from one sample in a study of blood T cells in healthy people across ages. One entry per CDR3 protein, called by TCRdb with MiXCR from the 5' RACE reads. The sample includes 1.5 million to 2 million distinct CDR3 sequences, roughly two fifths of them seen just once. The specimen sequenced was blood. These receptors all stem from a human donor in good health. The CDR3 runs from the conserved cysteine through the conserved F or W.

j_call v_call cdr3_aa
TRBJ2-5 TRBV6-1 CASSEGGGVGTQYF
TRBJ1-1 TRBV12-3/TRBV12-4 CASTQSSGETEAFF
TRBJ1-1 TRBV2 CASSDAGAEAFF
TRBJ1-2 TRBV20-1 CSARSGRQVHGYTF
TRBJ1-2 TRBV5-1 CASSLEPVLGGYTF
TRBJ1-2 TRBV7-2 CASSLGIGGLDYGYTF
TRBJ1-2 TRBV5-1 CASSPGQGYNYGYTF
TRBJ2-5 TRBV10-3 CAISEPGQGDQTQYF
TRBJ2-1 TRBV20-1 CSARGRWGRRNEQFF
- TRBV28 CASSLYRVLQETQYF
TRBJ2-7 TRBV27 CASRQTRVIPYEQYF
TRBJ2-1 TRBV7-2 CATLRGTGVNNEQFF
TRBJ2-1 TRBV9 CASNKEDRANNEQFF
TRBJ2-3 TRBV7-3 CASSFSSGGSMDTQYF
TRBJ1-1 TRBV7-2 CASSRTGPMNTEAFF
TRBJ2-1 TRBV5-1 CASSLASGWDEQFF
TRBJ2-7 TRBV29-1 CSADVGQGNEQYF
TRBJ1-1 TRBV4-2 CASSQTAGRNTEAFF
TRBJ2-5 TRBV6-6 CASSYGSGSQETRYF
TRBJ1-1 TRBV5-1 CASRPFTRGTEAFF
TRBJ1-1 TRBV6-2/TRBV6-3 CASRFREDTEAFF
TRBJ2-1 TRBV27 CASNLFPSGLDSYNEQFF
TRBJ2-7 TRBV20-1 CSARAQFGNEQYF
TRBJ1-4 TRBV29-1 CSVEGDRDEKLFF
TRBJ1-2 TRBV12-3/TRBV12-4 CASSSFLSGGCTF
TRBJ1-3 TRBV4-1 CASSQVYLSSGNTIYF
TRBJ1-1 TRBV25-1 CASSDTGAKAFF
TRBJ1-2 TRBV20-1 CSAHIPTWTGGRYTNYGYTF
TRBJ2-3 TRBV4-1 CASRRLAGDADTQYF
TRBJ2-5 TRBV10-3 CAISRNRGQGETQYF
TRBJ2-7 TRBV4-1 CASSQGTRTEQYF